This TCR beta chain was identified in a study of T-cell memory formation after mild COVID-19 (dated by TCRdb to about 2021). Background for the entire study: TCR sequence clusters from the two donors were largely donor specific. In two donors, T-cell clones that expanded and contracted after mild COVID-19 were followed by sequencing TCRalpha and TCRbeta repertoires longitudinally. The cohort was made up of two young adult volunteers, one female and one male, who were previously healthy.

Ficoll-Paque density gradient centrifugation was the method used to isolate PBMCs. Of note for this clonotype: Its recognized antigen is unknown. No base-level quality is on record; no much larger clone is a single base apart.

Sequencing instrument: Illumina NovaSeq 6000. Using 5'RACE with constant-segment primers, TCRalpha and TCRbeta cDNA libraries were constructed, with sample barcodes and unique molecular identifiers added in the process. RNA was extracted from every sample with Trizol reagent. Libraries were amplified in two PCR steps, with a second sample barcode and Illumina TruSeq adapters added in the second step. Sequencing of the libraries was done on an Illumina NovaSeq, producing 2 x 150 bp paired-end reads. Concerning the study's data processing: Demultiplexing of reads and collapsing into UMI-guided consensus sequences were performed with migec v1.2.7. Using mixcr v2.1.11, the UMI consensuses were aligned to TRA and TRB V and J templates and assembled into clonotypes. Clonotypes were classified as expanded or contracted when called significant by both edgeR and NoisET, with noise models trained on biological replicates. edgeR calls used a false discovery rate-adjusted p below 0.01 and a log2 fold-change threshold of 1. PCA with hierarchical clustering of max-normalized trajectories of the 1000 most abundant clonotypes was used as exploratory dynamics analysis. Separately sequenced CD4+ and CD8+ repertoires were used to assign the CD4 or CD8 phenotype of responding clones. TCRdb reanalyzed the raw reads on its own, using fastp at Q25 for trimming and MiXCR for clone calling, and kept in-frame beta chains. Entries that share a CDR3 protein sequence are merged under the most common genes and DNA. It is TCRdb's table, rather than the study itself, that gives the V and J calls and clone size. For this sample there are more than 85,000 distinct CDR3 sequences; over 8.5% appear just once. The ten largest account for roughly two fifths of the sample.

The study at large found these results: The detection of some responding clones in pre-infection memory suggests that pre-existing cross-reactive memory T cells joined the SARS-CoV-2 response. The second-wave clones that peaked on day 37 were not confirmed to be SARS-CoV-2 specific. The study covered only a couple of mild cases, and larger cohorts including severe cases with pre-infection samples were considered necessary. Contracting CD4+ clones turned up mainly in the CM and EM memory subsets, whereas EMRA was where CD8+ clones were enriched. From day 15 to 85, contracting clones showed balanced CD4/CD8 phenotypes, whereas a second wave of clones that expanded from day 15 to 37 leaned towards CD4+.

According to the germline V gene (reference sequence), CDR1 reads MNHNY and CDR2 reads SVGAGI. Counted from cysteine to phenylalanine, this CDR3 has 15 amino acids. Only CDR3 DNA is held: 45 bases, read in frame from base 1. The trim is 5 bases for V and 6 bases for J, with a gap of 18 bases between the germline ends. The rearrangement joined TRBV6-6 to TRBJ2-3, with no reliable assignment of the D segment. This TCR was sampled from a man aged 18 to 30 who had mild COVID-19 (a few samples of this study predate the infection). The sample titles of this study are shuffled in the database, so cell type and time point are left out; the donor was told from shared clones. Sequencing was carried out using PBMCs or a T cell subset sorted from them (not recorded which). The CDR3: CASSPYGSPADTQYF. The DNA sequence is given as TGTGCCAGCAGTCCTTACGGGTCTCCGGCGGATACGCAGTATTTT.